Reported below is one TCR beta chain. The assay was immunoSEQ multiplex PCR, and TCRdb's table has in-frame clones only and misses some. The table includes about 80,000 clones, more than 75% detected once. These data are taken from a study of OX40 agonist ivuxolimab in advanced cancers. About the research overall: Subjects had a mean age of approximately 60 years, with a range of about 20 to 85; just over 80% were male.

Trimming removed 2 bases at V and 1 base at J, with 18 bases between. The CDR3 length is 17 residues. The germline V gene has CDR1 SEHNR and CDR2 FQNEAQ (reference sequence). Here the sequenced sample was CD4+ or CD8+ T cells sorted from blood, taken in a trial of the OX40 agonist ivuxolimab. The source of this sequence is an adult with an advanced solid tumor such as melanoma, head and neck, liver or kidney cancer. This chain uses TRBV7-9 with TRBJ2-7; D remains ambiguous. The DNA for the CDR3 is TGTGCCAGCAGCTTAATTTCGTTTAAGGAATTTTCCTACGAGCAGTACGTC. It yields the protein CASSLISFKEFSYEQYV.